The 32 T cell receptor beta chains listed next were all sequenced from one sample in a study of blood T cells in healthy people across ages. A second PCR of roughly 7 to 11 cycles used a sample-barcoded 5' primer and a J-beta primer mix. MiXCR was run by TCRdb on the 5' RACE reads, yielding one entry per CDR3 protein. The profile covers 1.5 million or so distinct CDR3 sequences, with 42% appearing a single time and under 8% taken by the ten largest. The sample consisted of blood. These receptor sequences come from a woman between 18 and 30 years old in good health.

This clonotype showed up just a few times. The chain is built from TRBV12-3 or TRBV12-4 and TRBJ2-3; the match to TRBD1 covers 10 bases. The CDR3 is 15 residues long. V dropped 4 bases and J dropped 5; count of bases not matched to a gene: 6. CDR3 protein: CASSSGTGAGDTQYF. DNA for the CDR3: TGTGCCAGCAGTTCCGGGACAGGGGCGGGAGATACGCAGTATTTT.

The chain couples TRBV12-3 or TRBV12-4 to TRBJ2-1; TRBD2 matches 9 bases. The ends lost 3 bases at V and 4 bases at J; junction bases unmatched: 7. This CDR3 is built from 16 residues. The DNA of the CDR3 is TGTGCCAGCAGTTTTCAAAGGCGGGGGGGTTACAATGAGCAGTTCTTC. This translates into CASSFQRRGGYNEQFF.

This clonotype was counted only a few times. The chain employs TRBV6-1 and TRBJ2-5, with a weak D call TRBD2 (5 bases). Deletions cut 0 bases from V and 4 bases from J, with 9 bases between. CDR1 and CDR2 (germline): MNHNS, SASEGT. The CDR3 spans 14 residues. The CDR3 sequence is CASSEATEGETQYF. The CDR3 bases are TGTGCCAGCAGTGAAGCAACAGAGGGAGAGACCCAGTACTTC.

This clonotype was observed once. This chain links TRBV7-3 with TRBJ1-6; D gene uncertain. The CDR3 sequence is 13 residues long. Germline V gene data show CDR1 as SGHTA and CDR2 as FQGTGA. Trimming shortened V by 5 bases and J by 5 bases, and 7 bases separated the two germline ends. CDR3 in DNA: TGTGCCAGCAGCGCCCGCAATAATTCACCCCTCCACTTT. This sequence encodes CASSARNNSPLHF.

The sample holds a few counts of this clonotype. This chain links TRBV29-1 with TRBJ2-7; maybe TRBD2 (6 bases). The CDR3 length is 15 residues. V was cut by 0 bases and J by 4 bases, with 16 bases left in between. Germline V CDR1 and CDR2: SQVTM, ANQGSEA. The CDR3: CSVEDSEVGGYEQYF. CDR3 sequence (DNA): TGCAGCGTTGAAGATTCGGAGGTCGGGGGTTACGAGCAGTACTTC.

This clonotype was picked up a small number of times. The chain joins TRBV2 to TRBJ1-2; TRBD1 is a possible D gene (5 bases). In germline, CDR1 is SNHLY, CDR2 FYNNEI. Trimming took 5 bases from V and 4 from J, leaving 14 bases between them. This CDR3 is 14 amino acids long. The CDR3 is CASSPDWGSYGYTF. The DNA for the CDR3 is TGTGCCAGCAGTCCCGATTGGGGCTCCTATGGCTACACCTTC.

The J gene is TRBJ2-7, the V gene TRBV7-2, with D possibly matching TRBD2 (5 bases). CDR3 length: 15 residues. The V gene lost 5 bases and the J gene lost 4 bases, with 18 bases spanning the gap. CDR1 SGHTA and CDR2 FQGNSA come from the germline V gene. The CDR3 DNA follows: TGTGCCAGCAGCCCCGACACGGGAACCCCTTACGAGCAGTACTTC. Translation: CASSPDTGTPYEQYF.

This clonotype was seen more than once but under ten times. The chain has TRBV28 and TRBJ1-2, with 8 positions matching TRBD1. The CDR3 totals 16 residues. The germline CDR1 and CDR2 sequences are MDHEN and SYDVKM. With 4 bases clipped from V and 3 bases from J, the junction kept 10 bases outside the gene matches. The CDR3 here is CASSSDRDGADYGYTF. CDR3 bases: TGTGCCAGCAGTTCGGACAGGGACGGGGCTGACTATGGCTACACCTTC.

The CDR3 DNA is TGTGCCAGCAGCTCGGACAGGGTAATCAATGAGCAGTTCTTC. This encodes CASSSDRVINEQFF. This chain links TRBV7-9 with TRBJ2-1; 8 positions match TRBD1. Germline CDR1 reads SEHNR; CDR2 reads FQNEAQ (reference sequence). J lost 6 bases, V lost 4 bases, and 5 bases had no gene match. The CDR3 contains 14 residues.

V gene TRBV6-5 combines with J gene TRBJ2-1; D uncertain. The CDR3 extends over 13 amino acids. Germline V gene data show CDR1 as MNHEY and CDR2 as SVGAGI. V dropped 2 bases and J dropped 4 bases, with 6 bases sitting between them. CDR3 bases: TGTGCCAGCAGTTACGGGGAATACAATGAGCAGTTCTTC. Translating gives CASSYGEYNEQFF.

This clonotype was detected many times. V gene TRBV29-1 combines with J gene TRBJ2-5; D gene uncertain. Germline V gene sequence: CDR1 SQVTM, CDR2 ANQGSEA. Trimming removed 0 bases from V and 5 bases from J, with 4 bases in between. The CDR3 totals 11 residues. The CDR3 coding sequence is TGCAGCGTTGAAGATGTGGAGACCCAGTACTTC. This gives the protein CSVEDVETQYF.

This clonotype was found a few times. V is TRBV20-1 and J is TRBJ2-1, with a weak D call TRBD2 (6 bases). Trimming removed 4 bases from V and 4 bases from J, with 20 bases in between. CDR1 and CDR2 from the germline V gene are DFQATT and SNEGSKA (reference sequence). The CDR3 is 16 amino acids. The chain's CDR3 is CSAIAELGGPYNEQFF. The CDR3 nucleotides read TGCAGTGCTATTGCGGAACTAGGAGGGCCTTACAATGAGCAGTTCTTC.

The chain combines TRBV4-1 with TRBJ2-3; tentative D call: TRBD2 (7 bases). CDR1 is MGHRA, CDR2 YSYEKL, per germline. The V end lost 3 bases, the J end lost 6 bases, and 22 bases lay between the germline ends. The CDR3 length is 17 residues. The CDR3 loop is CASSHTTGGFRMDTQYF. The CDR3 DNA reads TGCGCCAGCAGCCACACGACGGGGGGCTTTCGAATGGATACGCAGTATTTT.

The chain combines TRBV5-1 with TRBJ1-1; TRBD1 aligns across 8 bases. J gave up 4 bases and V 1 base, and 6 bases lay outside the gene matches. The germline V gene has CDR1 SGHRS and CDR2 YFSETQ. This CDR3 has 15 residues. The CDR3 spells CASSLTGGVGTEAFF. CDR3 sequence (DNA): TGCGCCAGCAGCTTGACAGGGGGGGTTGGCACTGAAGCTTTCTTT.

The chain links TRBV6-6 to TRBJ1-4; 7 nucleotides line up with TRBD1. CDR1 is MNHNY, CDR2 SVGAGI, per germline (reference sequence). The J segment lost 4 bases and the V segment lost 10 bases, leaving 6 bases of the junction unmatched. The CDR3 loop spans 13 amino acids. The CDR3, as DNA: TGTGCCACTACGGGACAGATTAATGAAAAACTGTTTTTT. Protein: CATTGQINEKLFF.

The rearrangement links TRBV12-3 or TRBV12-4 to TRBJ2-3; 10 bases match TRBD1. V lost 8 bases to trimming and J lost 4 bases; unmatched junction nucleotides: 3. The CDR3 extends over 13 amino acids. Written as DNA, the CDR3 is TGTGCCAGCCGACAGGGGGCCGCAGATACGCAGTATTTT. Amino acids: CASRQGAADTQYF.

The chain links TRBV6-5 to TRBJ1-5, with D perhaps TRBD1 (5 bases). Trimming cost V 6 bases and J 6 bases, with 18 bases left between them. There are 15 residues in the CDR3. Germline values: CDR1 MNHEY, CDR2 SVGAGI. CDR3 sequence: CASSPLNWGFQPQHF. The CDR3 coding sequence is TGTGCCAGCAGCCCCTTAAATTGGGGGTTTCAGCCCCAGCATTTT.

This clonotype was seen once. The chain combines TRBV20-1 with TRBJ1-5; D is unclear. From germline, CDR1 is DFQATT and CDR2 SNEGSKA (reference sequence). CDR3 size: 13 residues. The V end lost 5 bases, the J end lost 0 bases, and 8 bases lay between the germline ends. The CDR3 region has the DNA TGCAGTGCTCCTAAGTCTAGCAATCAGCCCCAGCATTTT. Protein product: CSAPKSSNQPQHF.

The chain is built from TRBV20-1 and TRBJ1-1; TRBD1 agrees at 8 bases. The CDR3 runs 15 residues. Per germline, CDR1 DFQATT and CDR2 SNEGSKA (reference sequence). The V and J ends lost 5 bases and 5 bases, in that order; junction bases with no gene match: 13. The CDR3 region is CSAGQGGGKGTEAFF. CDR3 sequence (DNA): TGCAGTGCTGGACAGGGTGGGGGAAAGGGAACTGAAGCTTTCTTT.

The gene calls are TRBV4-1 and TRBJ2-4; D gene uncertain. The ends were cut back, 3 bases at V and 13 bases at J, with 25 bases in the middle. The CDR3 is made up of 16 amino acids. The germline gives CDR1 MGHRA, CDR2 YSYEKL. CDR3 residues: CASSQGGERTRNEQYF. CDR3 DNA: TGCGCCAGCAGCCAGGGCGGCGAGAGGACGCGGAATGAGCAGTACTTC.

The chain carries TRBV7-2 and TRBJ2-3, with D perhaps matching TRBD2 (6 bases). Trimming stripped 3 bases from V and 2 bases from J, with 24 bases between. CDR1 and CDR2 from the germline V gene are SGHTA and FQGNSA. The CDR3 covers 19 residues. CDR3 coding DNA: TGTGCCAGCAGCTTCCTTTCTTTTACGGTCCGGGACTCCACAGATACGCAGTATTTT. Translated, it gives CASSFLSFTVRDSTDTQYF.

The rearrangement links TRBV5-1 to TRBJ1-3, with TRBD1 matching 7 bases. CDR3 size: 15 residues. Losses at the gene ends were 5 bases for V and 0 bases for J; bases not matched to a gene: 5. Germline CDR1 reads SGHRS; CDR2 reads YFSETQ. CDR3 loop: CASRTQGDSGNTIYF. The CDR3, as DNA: TGCGCCAGCAGGACCCAGGGGGACTCTGGAAACACCATATATTTT.

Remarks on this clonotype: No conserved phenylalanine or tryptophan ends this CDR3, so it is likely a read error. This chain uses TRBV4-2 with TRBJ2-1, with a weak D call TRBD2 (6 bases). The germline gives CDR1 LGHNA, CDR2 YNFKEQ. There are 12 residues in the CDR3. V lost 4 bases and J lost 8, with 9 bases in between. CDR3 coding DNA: TGTGCCAGCAGCCGGGAGGTCGATGAGCAGTTCGTC. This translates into CASSREVDEQFV.

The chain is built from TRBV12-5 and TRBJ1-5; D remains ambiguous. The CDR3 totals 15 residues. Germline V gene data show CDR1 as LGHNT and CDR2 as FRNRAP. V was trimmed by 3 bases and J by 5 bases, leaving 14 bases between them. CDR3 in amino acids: CASGLDSEVYQPQHF. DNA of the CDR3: TGTGCTAGTGGTTTAGACTCCGAGGTGTATCAGCCCCAGCATTTT.

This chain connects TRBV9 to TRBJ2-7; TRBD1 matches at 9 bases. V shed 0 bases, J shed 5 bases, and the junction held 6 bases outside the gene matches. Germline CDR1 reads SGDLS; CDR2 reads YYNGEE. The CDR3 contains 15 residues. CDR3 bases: TGTGCCAGCAGCGTAGGAGGACAGGGGTCGGACGAGCAGTACTTC. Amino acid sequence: CASSVGGQGSDEQYF.

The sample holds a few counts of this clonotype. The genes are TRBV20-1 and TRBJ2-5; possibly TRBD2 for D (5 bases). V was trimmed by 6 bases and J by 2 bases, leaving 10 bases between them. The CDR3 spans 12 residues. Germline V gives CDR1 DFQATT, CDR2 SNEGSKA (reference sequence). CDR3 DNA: TGCAGTGCGCCCGGGGTTCAAGAGACCCAGTACTTC. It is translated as CSAPGVQETQYF.

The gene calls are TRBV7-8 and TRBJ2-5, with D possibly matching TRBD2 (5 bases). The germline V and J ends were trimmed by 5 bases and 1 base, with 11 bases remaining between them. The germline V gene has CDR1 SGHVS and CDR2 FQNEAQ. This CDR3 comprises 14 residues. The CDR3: CASSTRGSQETQYF. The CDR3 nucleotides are TGTGCCAGCAGCACTCGCGGGTCCCAAGAGACCCAGTACTTC.

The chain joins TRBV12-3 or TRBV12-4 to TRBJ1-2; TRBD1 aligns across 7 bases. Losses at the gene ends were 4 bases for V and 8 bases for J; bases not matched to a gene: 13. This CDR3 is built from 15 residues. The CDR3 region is CASSYPGGEGVGYTF. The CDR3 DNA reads TGTGCCAGCAGTTATCCAGGGGGTGAGGGGGTCGGCTACACCTTC.

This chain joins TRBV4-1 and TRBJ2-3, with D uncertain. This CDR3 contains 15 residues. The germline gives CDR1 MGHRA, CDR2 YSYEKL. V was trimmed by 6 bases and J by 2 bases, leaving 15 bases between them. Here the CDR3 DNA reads TGCGCCAGCAGTCAGTTCAAGGGAAACACAGATACGCAGTATTTT. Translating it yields CASSQFKGNTDTQYF.

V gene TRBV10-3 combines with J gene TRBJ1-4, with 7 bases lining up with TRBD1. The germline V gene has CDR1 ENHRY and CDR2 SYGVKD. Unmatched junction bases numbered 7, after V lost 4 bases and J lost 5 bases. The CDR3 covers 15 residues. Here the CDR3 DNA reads TGTGCCATCAGTGTAGGAGGGGGCAAGAATGAAAAACTGTTTTTT. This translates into CAISVGGGKNEKLFF.

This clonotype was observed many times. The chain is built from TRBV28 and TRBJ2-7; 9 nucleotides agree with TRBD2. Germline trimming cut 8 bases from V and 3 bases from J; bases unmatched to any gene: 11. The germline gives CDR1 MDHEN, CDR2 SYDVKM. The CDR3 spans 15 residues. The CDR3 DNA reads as TGTGCCAGCTCACCGGGGCTAGCGGGATTCTACGAGCAGTACTTC. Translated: CASSPGLAGFYEQYF.

CDR3 loop: CASSLSGGFVSYEQYF. The CDR3 nucleotides are TGTGCCAGCAGTTTAAGCGGGGGGTTCGTCTCCTACGAGCAGTACTTC. The gene calls are TRBV28 and TRBJ2-7; 9 nucleotides align to TRBD2. CDR3 length: 16 amino acids. V lost 2 bases and J lost 0; bases outside the gene matches: 5. CDR1 and CDR2 from the germline V gene are MDHEN and SYDVKM.